Shown below are 18 T cell receptor beta chains from a single sample sequenced in a study of immune evolution from preneoplasia to lung adenocarcinoma. TCRdb keeps only in-frame clones here, not all; method: immunoSEQ multiplex PCR. The sample consists of around 4,500 clones, 81% of them appearing once. The sample was FFPE adjacent normal lung tissue. Source of these receptors: a person aged 65 to 85 with lung adenocarcinoma.

The rearrangement joins TRBV10-1 to TRBJ2-7; 9 bases align to TRBD1. This CDR3 is 15 amino acids long. Losses at the gene ends were 3 bases for V and 9 bases for J; bases not matched to a gene: 12. Germline assignment: CDR1 WNHNN and CDR2 SYGVQD (reference sequence). CDR3 coding DNA: TGCGCCAGCAGTGATGGGACAGGGAGAGGCTACCGGCAGTACTTC. The encoded protein is CASSDGTGRGYRQYF.

This clone was seen once. The chain has TRBV5-1 and TRBJ1-4; 8 bases align to TRBD1. Germline assignment: CDR1 SGHRS and CDR2 YFSETQ. The junction had 5 bases not matched to a gene; V was cut back by 4 bases and J by 6 bases. The CDR3 spans 14 residues. For the CDR3, the DNA is TGCGCCAGCAGCCCCAAGGGACAGGATGAAAAACTGTTTTTT. Protein sequence: CASSPKGQDEKLFF.

The rearrangement joins TRBV11-2 to TRBJ2-7; tentative D call: TRBD1 (5 bases). Germline CDR1 reads SGHAT; CDR2 reads FQNNGV. V lost 2 bases, J lost 4 bases, and 18 bases lay in between. The CDR3 has 16 amino acids. The CDR3 loop reads CASSLRFGAVGYEQYF. The CDR3 DNA is TGTGCCAGCAGCTTAAGATTTGGGGCGGTAGGATACGAGCAGTACTTC.

This chain links TRBV27 with TRBJ1-2; no reliable D call. The germline V and J ends were trimmed by 6 bases and 4 bases, with 15 bases remaining between them. The germline V gene encodes CDR1 MNHEY and CDR2 SMNVEV (reference sequence). This CDR3 is 14 amino acids long. CDR3 region: CASRPYTGGYGYTF. DNA for the CDR3: TGTGCCAGCAGACCCTATACCGGCGGCTATGGCTACACCTTC.

CDR3: CASSPGYYEQYF. CDR3 nucleotide sequence: TGTGCCAGCAGCCCAGGGTACTACGAGCAGTACTTC. The genes are TRBV7-9 and TRBJ2-7, with a tentative D call TRBD1 (5 bases). Germline loops: CDR1 SEHNR, CDR2 FQNEAQ (reference sequence). CDR3 length: 12 residues. Trimming stripped 5 bases from V and 3 bases from J, with 8 bases between.

V gene TRBV6-1 combines with J gene TRBJ2-5, with no clear D. The CDR3 spans 14 residues. The germline V gene has CDR1 MNHNS and CDR2 SASEGT. V was trimmed by 6 bases and J by 2 bases, leaving 13 bases between them. The CDR3 sequence: CASSRSHGQETQYF. Written as DNA, the CDR3 is TGTGCCAGCAGCCGAAGCCATGGGCAAGAGACCCAGTACTTC.

This clone was observed a handful of times. The CDR3 here is CASSSNMNTEAFF. CDR3 sequence (DNA): TGTGCCAGCAGCTCGAATATGAACACTGAAGCTTTCTTT. The J gene is TRBJ1-1, the V gene TRBV9; unclear D gene. The CDR3 contains 13 residues. The germline V gene has CDR1 SGDLS and CDR2 YYNGEE. Trimming pared 4 bases from V and 0 bases from J, leaving 7 bases between.

This clone showed up just once. J is TRBJ1-3 and V is TRBV9; unclear D gene. V lost 5 bases, J lost 0 bases, and 3 bases lay in between. The CDR3 contains 12 residues. In germline, CDR1 is SGDLS, CDR2 YYNGEE. The CDR3 protein is CASRGSGNTIYF. The DNA for the CDR3 is TGTGCCAGCAGGGGCTCTGGAAACACCATATATTTT.

The gene calls are TRBV29-1 and TRBJ1-1, with a possible D match to TRBD1 (6 bases). This CDR3 contains 15 residues. CDR1 SQVTM and CDR2 ANQGSEA come from the germline V gene. Deletions cut 6 bases from V and 3 bases from J, with 20 bases between. In DNA, the CDR3 is TGCAGCGTCGGAGGGGGACTGCGGAGTCACACTGAAGCTTTCTTT. Its protein is CSVGGGLRSHTEAFF.

With respect to this clone: The same CDR3 also results from other DNA sequences found in this sample. The CDR3 region has the DNA TGTGCCAGCAGCTGGGGGACCGTTAATGAGCAGTTCTTC. Its protein product is CASSWGTVNEQFF. The chain joins TRBV5-6 to TRBJ2-1; the D gene could be TRBD1 or TRBD2 (5 bases each). CDR3 length equals 13 residues. V shed 3 bases and J shed 7 bases, with 11 bases lying between them. The V gene's germline CDR1 is SGHDT and CDR2 YYEEEE.

This sequence joins TRBV27 and TRBJ2-2; D is ambiguous. Trimming removed 7 bases at V and 1 base at J, with 4 bases between. The CDR3 spans 12 residues. CDR1 is MNHEY and CDR2 is SMNVEV in the germline V gene (reference sequence). The CDR3 DNA follows: TGTGCCAGCAACATGAACACCGGGGAGCTGTTTTTT. Translating it yields CASNMNTGELFF.

The chain links TRBV5-1 to TRBJ1-1; TRBD1 might be the D (5 bases). The CDR3 runs to 14 residues. The ends were cut back, 0 bases at V and 10 bases at J, with 16 bases in the middle. CDR1 SGHRS and CDR2 YFSETQ come from the germline V gene. The CDR3 bases are TGCGCCAGCAGCTTGGAGGGACCACGTTCCGGAGCTTTCTTT. Translated: CASSLEGPRSGAFF.

The chain couples TRBV4-3 to TRBJ2-2, with D perhaps TRBD1 (6 bases). Germline V CDR1 and CDR2: LGHNA, YSLEER. This CDR3 comprises 15 residues. Trimming took off 1 base at V and 5 bases at J, with 11 bases between the two ends. CDR3 residues: CASSQAWGRTGELFF. The CDR3 DNA sequence: TGCGCCAGCAGCCAAGCATGGGGGCGAACCGGGGAGCTGTTTTTT.

The CDR3 loop reads CASSLDVLTNSPLHF. CDR3 DNA sequence: TGTGCCAGCAGCTTAGATGTGTTGACAAATTCACCCCTCCACTTT. The rearrangement links TRBV11-2 to TRBJ1-6; D gene uncertain. The germline gives CDR1 SGHAT, CDR2 FQNNGV. Trimming cost V 0 bases and J 7 bases, with 10 bases left between them. This CDR3 has 15 amino acids.

The chain is built from TRBV10-3 and TRBJ1-1; 12 positions agree with TRBD1. Germline lookup yields CDR1 ENHRY and CDR2 SYGVKD. Losses at the gene ends were 6 bases for V and 1 base for J; bases not matched to a gene: 3. The CDR3 runs to 15 residues. The DNA of the CDR3 is TGTGCCATCAGGGGGACAGGGGGCGAGAACACTGAAGCTTTCTTT. Protein product: CAIRGTGGENTEAFF.

This clone was detected a few times. The V and J genes are TRBV6-5 and TRBJ1-1; tentative D call: TRBD1 (5 bases). Trimming left V 2 bases short and J 6 bases short, with 16 bases between. CDR3 length: 15 residues. Germline-derived CDR1 and CDR2 are MNHEY and SVGAGI. The CDR3 bases are TGTGCCAGCAGTTACCACGGTGGGGGTCAATCTGAAGCTTTCTTT. Encoded protein: CASSYHGGGQSEAFF.

The chain has TRBV2 and TRBJ1-1; TRBD1 matches 7 bases. Germline trimming cut 6 bases from V and 4 bases from J; bases unmatched to any gene: 11. CDR3 length equals 15 residues. Germline CDR1 reads SNHLY; CDR2 reads FYNNEI. This chain's CDR3 is CASRREQGMSTEAFF. CDR3 sequence (DNA): TGTGCCAGCAGGAGGGAACAGGGGATGAGCACTGAAGCTTTCTTT.

The chain employs TRBV7-6 and TRBJ2-5; 9 bases map to TRBD2. V trimming: 3 bases; J trimming: 5 bases; junction bases outside the gene matches: 4. The CDR3 runs to 14 residues. Germline CDR1 is SGHVS and CDR2 is FNYEAQ. The CDR3 spells CASSFGSGRETQYF. CDR3 sequence (DNA): TGTGCCAGCAGCTTCGGAAGCGGGAGGGAGACCCAGTACTTC.